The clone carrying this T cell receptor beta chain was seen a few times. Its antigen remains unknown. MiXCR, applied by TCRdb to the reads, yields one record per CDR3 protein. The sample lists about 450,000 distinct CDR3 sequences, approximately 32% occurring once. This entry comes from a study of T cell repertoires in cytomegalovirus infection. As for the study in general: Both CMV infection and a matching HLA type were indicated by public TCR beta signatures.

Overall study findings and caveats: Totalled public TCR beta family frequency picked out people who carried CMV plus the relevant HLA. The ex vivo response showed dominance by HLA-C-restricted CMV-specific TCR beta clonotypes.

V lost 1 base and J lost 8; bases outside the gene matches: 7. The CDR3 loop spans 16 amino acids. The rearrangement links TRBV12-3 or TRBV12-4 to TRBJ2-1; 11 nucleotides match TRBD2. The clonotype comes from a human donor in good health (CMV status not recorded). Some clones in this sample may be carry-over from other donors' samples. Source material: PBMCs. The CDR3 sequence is CASSLGLAGGPDEQFF. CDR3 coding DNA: TGTGCCAGCAGTTTAGGTTTAGCGGGGGGGCCCGATGAGCAGTTCTTC.